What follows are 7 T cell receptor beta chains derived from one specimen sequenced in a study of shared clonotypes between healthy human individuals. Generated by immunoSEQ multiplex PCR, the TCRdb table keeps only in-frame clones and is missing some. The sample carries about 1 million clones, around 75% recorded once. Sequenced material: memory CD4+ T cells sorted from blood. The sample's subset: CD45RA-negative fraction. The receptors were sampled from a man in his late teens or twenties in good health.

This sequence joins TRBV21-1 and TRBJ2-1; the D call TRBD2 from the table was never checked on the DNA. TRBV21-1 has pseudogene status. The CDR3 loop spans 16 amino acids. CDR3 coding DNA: TGTGCCAGCAGTTTTACCGGGCTAGCGGGGGGACCTGAGCAGTTCTTC. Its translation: CASSFTGLAGGPEQFF.

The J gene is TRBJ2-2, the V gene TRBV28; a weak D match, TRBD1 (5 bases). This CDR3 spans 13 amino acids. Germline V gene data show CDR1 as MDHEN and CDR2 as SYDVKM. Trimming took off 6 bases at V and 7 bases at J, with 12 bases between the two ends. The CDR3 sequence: CASSPAGYGELFF. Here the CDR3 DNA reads TGTGCCAGCAGCCCCGCAGGGTACGGGGAGCTGTTTTTT.

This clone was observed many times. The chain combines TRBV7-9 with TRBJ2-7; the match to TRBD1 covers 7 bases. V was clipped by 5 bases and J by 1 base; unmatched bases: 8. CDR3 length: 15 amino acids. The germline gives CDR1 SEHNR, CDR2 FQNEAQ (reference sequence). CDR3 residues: CASSPRGQKSYEQYF. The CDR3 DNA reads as TGTGCCAGCAGCCCCAGGGGACAGAAATCCTACGAGCAGTACTTC. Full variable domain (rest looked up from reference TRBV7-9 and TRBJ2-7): DTGVSQNPRHKITKRGQNVTFRCDPISEHNRLYWYRQTLGQGPEFLTYFQNEAQLEKSRLLSDRFSAERPKGSFSTLEIQRTEQGDSAMYLCASSPRGQKSYEQYFGPGTRLTVT.

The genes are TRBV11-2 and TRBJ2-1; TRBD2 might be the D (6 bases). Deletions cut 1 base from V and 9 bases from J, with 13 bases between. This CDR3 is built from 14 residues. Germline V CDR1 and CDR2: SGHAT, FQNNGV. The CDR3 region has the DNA TGTGCCAGCAGCTTAGCCGCTCTAGCGCCTGAGCAGTTCTTC. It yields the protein CASSLAALAPEQFF.

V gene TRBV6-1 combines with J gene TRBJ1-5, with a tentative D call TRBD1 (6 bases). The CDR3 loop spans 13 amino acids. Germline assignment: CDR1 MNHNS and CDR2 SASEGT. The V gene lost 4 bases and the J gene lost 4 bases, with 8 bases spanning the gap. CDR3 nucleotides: TGTGCCAGCAGTGGGGGGCCGAATCAGCCCCAGCATTTT. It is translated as CASSGGPNQPQHF.

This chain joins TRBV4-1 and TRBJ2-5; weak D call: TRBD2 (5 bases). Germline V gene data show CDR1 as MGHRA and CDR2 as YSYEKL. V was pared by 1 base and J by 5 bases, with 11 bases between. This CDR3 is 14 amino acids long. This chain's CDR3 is CASSQVIGVETQYF. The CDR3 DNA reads TGCGCCAGCAGCCAAGTCATCGGGGTGGAGACCCAGTACTTC.

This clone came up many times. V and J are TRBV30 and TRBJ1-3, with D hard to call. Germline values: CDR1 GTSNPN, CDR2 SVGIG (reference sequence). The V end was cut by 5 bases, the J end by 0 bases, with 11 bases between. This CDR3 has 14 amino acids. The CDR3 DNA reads TGTGCCTGGGGAGGAGGGAGCTCTGGAAACACCATATATTTT. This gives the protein CAWGGGSSGNTIYF.